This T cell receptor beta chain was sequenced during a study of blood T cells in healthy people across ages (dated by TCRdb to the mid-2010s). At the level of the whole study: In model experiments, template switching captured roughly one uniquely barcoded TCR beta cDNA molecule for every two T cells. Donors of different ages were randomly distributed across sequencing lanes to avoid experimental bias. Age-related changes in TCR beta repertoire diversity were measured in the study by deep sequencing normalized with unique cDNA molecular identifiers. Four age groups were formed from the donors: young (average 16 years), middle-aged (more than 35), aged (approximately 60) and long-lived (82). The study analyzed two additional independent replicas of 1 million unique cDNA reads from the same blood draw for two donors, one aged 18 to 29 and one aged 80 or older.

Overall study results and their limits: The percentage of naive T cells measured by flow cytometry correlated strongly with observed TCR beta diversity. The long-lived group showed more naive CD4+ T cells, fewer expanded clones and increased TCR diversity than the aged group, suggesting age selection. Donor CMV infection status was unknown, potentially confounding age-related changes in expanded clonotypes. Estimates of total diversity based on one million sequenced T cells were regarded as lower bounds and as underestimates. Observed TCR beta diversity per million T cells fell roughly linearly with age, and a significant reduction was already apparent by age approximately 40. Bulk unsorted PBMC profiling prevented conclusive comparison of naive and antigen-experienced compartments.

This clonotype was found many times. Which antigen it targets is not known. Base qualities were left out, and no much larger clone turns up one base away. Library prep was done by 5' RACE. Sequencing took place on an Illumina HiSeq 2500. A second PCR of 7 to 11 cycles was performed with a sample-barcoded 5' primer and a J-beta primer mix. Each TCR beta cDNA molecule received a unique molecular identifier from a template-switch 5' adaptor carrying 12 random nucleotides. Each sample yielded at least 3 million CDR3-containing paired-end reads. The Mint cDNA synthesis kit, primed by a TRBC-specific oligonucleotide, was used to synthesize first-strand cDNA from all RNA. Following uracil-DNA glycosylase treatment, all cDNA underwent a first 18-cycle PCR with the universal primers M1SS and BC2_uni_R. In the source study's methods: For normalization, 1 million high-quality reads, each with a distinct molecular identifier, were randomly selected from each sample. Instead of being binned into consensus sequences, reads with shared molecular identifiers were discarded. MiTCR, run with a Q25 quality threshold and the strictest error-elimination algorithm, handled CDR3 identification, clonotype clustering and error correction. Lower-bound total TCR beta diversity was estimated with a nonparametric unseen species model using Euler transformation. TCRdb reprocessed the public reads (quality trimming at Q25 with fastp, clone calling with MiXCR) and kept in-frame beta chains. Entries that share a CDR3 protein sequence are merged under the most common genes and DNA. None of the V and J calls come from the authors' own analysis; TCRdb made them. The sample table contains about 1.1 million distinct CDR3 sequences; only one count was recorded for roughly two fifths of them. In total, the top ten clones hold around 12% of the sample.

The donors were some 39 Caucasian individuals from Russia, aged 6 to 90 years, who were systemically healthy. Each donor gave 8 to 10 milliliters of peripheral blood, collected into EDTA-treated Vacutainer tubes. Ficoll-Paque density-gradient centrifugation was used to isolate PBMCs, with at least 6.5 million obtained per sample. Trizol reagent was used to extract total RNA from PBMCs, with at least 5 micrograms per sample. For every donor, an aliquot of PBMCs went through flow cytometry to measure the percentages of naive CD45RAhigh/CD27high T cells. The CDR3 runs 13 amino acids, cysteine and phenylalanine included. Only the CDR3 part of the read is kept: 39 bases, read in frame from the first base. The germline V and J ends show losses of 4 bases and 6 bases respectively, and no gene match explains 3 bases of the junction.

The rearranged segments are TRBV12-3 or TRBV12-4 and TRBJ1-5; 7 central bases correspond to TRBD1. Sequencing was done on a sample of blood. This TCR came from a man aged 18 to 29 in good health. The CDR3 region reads CASSSGGGQPQHF. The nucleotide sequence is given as TGTGCCAGCAGTTCAGGGGGTGGTCAGCCCCAGCATTTT.